The sequence of this T cell receptor beta chain was determined in a study of T-cell memory formation after mild COVID-19. Whole-study context: TCR clusters were mostly confined to one donor each. Study results and limitations: CD4+ contracting clones were found mainly in CM and EM, and CD8+ ones in EMRA.

TCRdb reprocessed the 5' RACE reads via MiXCR and lists one record per CDR3 protein. This table holds hundreds of thousands of distinct CDR3 sequences, about 20% found once. This clonotype was seen only a few times. What it binds is unknown. The germline V and J ends were trimmed by 7 bases and 3 bases, with 10 bases remaining between them. There are 12 residues in the CDR3. This TCR came from an adult woman who had mild COVID-19 (a few samples of this study predate the infection). Cell type and time point are not known. The sample was PBMCs or a T cell subset sorted from them (not recorded which). The rearrangement joins TRBV12-3 or TRBV12-4 to TRBJ2-7; maybe TRBD2 (6 bases). The CDR3, as DNA: TGTGCCAGCACCTCGGACTACTACGAGCAGTACTTC. Translation: CASTSDYYEQYF.